This T cell receptor (beta chain) is drawn from a study of monozygotic twins with inflammatory bowel disease. The CDR3 has 19 amino acids. CDR1 and CDR2 (germline): MNHEY, SVGAGI. Researchers collected over 2 ml of blood per donor. UMIs that had a 6-nucleotide sample barcode were put in using template switching. TCRdb reprocessed the 5' RACE reads and reports one entry per CDR3 protein, with no DNA. Found here are over 120,000 distinct CDR3 sequences; the top ten clones hold 0.95% to 1.5%. Turning to this clonotype: Its antigen is unidentified.

Study-level results: Any single strong signal or clonotype tied to IBD lacked support.

This chain joins TRBV6-5 and TRBJ2-3; with no DNA, the TCRdb D assignment of TRBD1 cannot be verified. This TCR derives from a human donor with ulcerative colitis or Crohn's disease, or a healthy co-twin of an affected twin (not recorded which). The sequencing input was blood. The CDR3 here is CASSYSKGGAFWGTDTQYF.